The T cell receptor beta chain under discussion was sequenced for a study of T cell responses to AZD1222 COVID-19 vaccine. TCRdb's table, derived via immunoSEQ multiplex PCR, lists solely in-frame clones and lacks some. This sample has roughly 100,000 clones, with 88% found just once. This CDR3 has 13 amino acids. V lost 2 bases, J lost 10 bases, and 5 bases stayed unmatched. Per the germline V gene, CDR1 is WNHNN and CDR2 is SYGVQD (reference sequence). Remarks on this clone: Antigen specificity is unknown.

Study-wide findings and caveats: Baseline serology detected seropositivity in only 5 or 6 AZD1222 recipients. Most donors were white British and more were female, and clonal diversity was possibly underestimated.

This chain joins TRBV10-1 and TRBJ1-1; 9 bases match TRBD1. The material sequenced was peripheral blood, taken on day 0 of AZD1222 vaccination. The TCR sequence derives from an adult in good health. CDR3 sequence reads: CASSEGTGLAAFF. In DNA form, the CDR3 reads TGCGCCAGCAGTGAGGGGACAGGGCTAGCAGCTTTCTTT.